A single sample is the source of the 13 T cell receptor beta chains below, sequenced in a study of shared clonotypes between healthy human individuals. Method: immunoSEQ multiplex PCR; TCRdb's copy keeps in-frame clones and lacks some. There are about 490,000 clones in the sample; around 85% occur only once, and roughly 12% lies in the top ten. The sequenced sample consisted of PBMCs. The receptors shown here come from a woman between 35 and 50 years old in good health. Some clones in this sample may be carry-over from other donors' samples.

To note about this clone: This likely stems from a read error, as it lies one base from a far larger clone. The chain uses TRBV7-7 and TRBJ1-1; a possible D gene is TRBD1 (5 bases). V lost 3 bases to trimming and J lost 1 base, with 6 bases between them. This CDR3 has 13 amino acids. The germline V gene encodes CDR1 SSHAT and CDR2 FNYEAQ (reference sequence). In nucleotides, the CDR3 is TGTGCCAGCAGCTTGACAGAGAACACTGAAGCTTTCTTT. As protein: CASSLTENTEAFF. Full variable domain (outside the CDR3, taken from reference TRBV7-7 and TRBJ1-1): GAGVSQSPRYKVTKRGQDVTLRCDPISSHATLYWYQQALGQGPEFLTYFNYEAQPDKSGLPSDRFSAERPEGSISTLTIQRTEQRDSAMYRCASSLTENTEAFFGQGTRLTVV.

The chain combines TRBV29-1 with TRBJ2-5, with D tentatively TRBD1 (5 bases). The CDR3 loop spans 12 amino acids. V lost 4 bases, J lost 3 bases, and 9 bases lay in between. Per germline, CDR1 SQVTM and CDR2 ANQGSEA. The CDR3 region is CSVGLGEETQYF. CDR3 coding DNA: TGCAGCGTTGGGTTAGGGGAAGAGACCCAGTACTTC.

The rearrangement joins TRBV30 to TRBJ1-5; the match to TRBD1 covers 8 bases. V lost 0 bases, J lost 3 bases, and 7 bases stayed unmatched. Looked up from germline, CDR1 is GTSNPN and CDR2 is SVGIG (reference sequence). This CDR3 contains 16 residues. The CDR3, as DNA: TGTGCCTGGAGTGTCCCCCCGACAGGGGACAATCAGCCCCAGCATTTT. Protein product: CAWSVPPTGDNQPQHF. The variable domain in full, completed from reference TRBV30 and TRBJ1-5, reads SQTIHQWPATLVQPVGSPLSLECTVEGTSNPNLYWYRQAAGRGLQLLFYSVGIGQISSEVPQNLSASRPQDRQFILSSKKLLLSDSGFYLCAWSVPPTGDNQPQHFGDGTRLSIL.

In regard to this clone: A far more abundant clone sits one base away, making this likely a read error. This sample includes further DNA sequences coding for the same CDR3. The V call is TRBV9, the J call TRBJ1-5; the match to TRBD1 covers 7 bases. Germline loops: CDR1 SGDLS, CDR2 YYNGEE. This CDR3 region has 15 residues. The V gene end was trimmed by 0 bases and the J gene end by 7 bases; junction bases not matched to a gene: 7. The CDR3 nucleotides read TGTGCCAGCAGCGTAGAGGGGGCGCGGGGGCAGCCCCAGCATTTT. It codes for CASSVEGARGQPQHF.

Remarks on this clone: Other DNA sequences from this sample encode an identical CDR3 as well. The V gene is TRBV19, the J gene TRBJ2-1; 9 positions agree with TRBD2. The CDR3 has 14 residues. CDR1 LNHDA and CDR2 SQIVND come from the germline V gene (reference sequence). V dropped 5 bases and J dropped 3; count of bases not matched to a gene: 2. The CDR3 DNA follows: TGTGCCAGTAGTCTAGCGGGGAGCTACAATGAGCAGTTCTTC. Encoded protein: CASSLAGSYNEQFF.

This clone was picked up a small number of times. The V call is TRBV7-3, the J call TRBJ2-6; 10 nucleotides match TRBD1. CDR3 length: 16 residues. The V segment lost 0 bases and the J segment 7 bases; nucleotides outside the gene matches: 3. Germline CDR1 is SGHTA and CDR2 is FQGTGA. For the CDR3, the DNA is TGTGCCAGCAGCTTAACGAGGACAGGGGGAGCCAACGTCCTGACTTTC. Protein product: CASSLTRTGGANVLTF.

In the case of this clone: A read error is the likely source, as a far larger clone sits one nucleotide away. The chain has TRBV25-1 and TRBJ2-5; D is unclear. Germline V gene data show CDR1 as MGHDK and CDR2 as SYGVNS. CDR3 length: 11 residues. With 3 bases removed from V and 7 bases from J, the gap between germline ends came to 6 bases. The CDR3 here is CASSDGWTQYF. CDR3 coding DNA: TGTGCCAGCAGTGATGGATGGACCCAGTACTTC.

The V call is TRBV15, the J call TRBJ2-7, with TRBD1 matching over 7 bases. CDR1 LNHNV and CDR2 YYDKDF come from the germline V gene (reference sequence). The CDR3 extends over 15 amino acids. With V trimmed by 3 bases and J by 3 bases, 8 bases remained unmatched. The CDR3: CATSSQTGQIYEQYF. DNA of the CDR3: TGTGCCACCAGCAGCCAGACGGGACAGATCTACGAGCAGTACTTC.

About this clone: A far larger clone is a single base away, which makes a read error likely. The same CDR3 also results from other DNA sequences found in this sample. The chain uses TRBV29-1 and TRBJ1-2; D uncertain. The CDR3 has 11 residues. Looked up from germline, CDR1 is SQVTM and CDR2 is ANQGSEA. The CDR3 loop is CSAGDNYGYTF. CDR3 sequence (DNA): TGCAGCGCGGGAGACAACTATGGCTATACCTTC.

The chain combines TRBV20-1 with TRBJ2-3, with D perhaps matching TRBD1 or TRBD2 (6 bases each). Trimming pared 5 bases from V and 9 bases from J, leaving 12 bases between. The CDR3 consists of 11 residues. The V gene's germline CDR1 is DFQATT and CDR2 SNEGSKA (reference sequence). DNA for the CDR3: TGCAGTGCTGATCTAGGGGGGACGCAGTATTTT. Protein sequence: CSADLGGTQYF.

This CDR3 reads CASSLSWNGYTF. CDR3 DNA: TGTGCCAGCAGCCTTAGCTGGAATGGCTACACCTTC. The chain is built from TRBV7-9 and TRBJ1-2, with D unclear. The germline gives CDR1 SEHNR, CDR2 FQNEAQ (reference sequence). The CDR3 is made up of 12 amino acids. V lost 5 bases and J 6 bases, leaving 10 bases between the germline ends.

This clone was detected only once. The chain carries TRBV7-2 and TRBJ1-2; maybe TRBD1 (5 bases). The CDR3 spans 13 residues. From germline, CDR1 is SGHTA and CDR2 FQGNSA. Trimming took off 3 bases at V and 6 bases at J, with 11 bases between the two ends. The CDR3, as DNA: TGTGCCAGCAGCTTGTCTAGGGGTAATGGCTACACCTTC. It encodes CASSLSRGNGYTF.

J is TRBJ2-7 and V is TRBV7-2; 7 bases match TRBD2. Per the germline V gene, CDR1 is SGHTA and CDR2 is FQGNSA. Trimming took 5 bases from V and 6 from J; bases not matched to a gene: 10. The CDR3 covers 14 residues. This CDR3 is CASSTRVSGGEQYF. CDR3 DNA: TGTGCCAGCAGCACAAGAGTCTCGGGGGGCGAGCAGTACTTC. Combining the CDR3 with reference TRBV7-2 and TRBJ2-7 gives the whole variable domain GAGVSQSPSNKVTEKGKDVELRCDPISGHTALYWYRQSLGQGLEFLIYFQGNSAPDKSGLPSDRFSAERTGGSVSTLTIQRTQQEDSAVYLCASSTRVSGGEQYFGPGTRLTVT.